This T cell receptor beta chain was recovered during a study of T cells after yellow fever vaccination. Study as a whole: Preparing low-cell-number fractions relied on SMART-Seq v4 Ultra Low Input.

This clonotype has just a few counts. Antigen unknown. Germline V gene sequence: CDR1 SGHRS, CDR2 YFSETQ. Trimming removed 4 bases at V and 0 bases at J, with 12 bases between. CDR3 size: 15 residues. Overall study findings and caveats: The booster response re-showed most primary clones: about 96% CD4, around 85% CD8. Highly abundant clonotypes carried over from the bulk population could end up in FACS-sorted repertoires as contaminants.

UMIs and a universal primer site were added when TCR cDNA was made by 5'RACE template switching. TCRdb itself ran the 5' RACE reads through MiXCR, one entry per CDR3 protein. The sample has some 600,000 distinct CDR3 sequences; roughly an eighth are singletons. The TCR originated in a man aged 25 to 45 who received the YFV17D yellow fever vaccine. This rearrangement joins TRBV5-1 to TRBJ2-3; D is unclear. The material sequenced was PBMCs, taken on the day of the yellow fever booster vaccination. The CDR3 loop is CASSRRDTSTDTQYF. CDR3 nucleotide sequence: TGCGCCAGCAGCCGCCGCGATACTAGCACAGATACGCAGTATTTT.